This T cell receptor (beta chain) is from a study of tumor-infiltrating lymphocytes in primary liver carcinoma. Starting from 500 ng of total RNA, TCR beta cDNA was produced with a primer in the constant region. ARM-PCR, slightly modified, supplied the TCR beta libraries through three nested multiplex PCR rounds. TCRdb processed the multiplex PCR reads anew with MiXCR; each CDR3 protein has one entry. This sample has just over 30,000 distinct CDR3 sequences, with 71% found just once. It was from approximately 20-30 mg of unsorted bulk tissue that RNA and DNA were co-extracted. By surgical resection, the patients were treated for their primary liver carcinoma. This clonotype is a singleton in its sample. Its antigen remains unknown. One end of the junction fails to match germline, which may point to a read error. Regarding the study as a whole: Paired tumor-adjacent and tumor-blood samples overlapped less than tumor region pairs did.

The receptor was derived from a woman younger than 45 with primary liver carcinoma and hepatitis B virus infection. Material: liver tumor tissue from sampling region 3. Indicated subset: tumor region T3, left-lateral pole.

CDR3 sequence (DNA): TGTGCCGACAGCTTAGTGGGGGGTACGAACACCGGGGAGCTGCTTTTT. Translation gives CADSLVGGTNTGELLF. The rearrangement joins TRBV11-1 to TRBJ2-2, with D perhaps matching TRBD2 (6 bases). This CDR3 is built from 16 residues. Germline V gene data show CDR1 as SGHAT and CDR2 as FQDESV (reference sequence).